Listed here are 30 T cell receptor beta chains from one sample, sequenced in a study of breast tumors, draining lymph nodes, adjacent tissues. TCRdb called the multiplex PCR reads again in MiXCR, with one record for every CDR3 protein. The sample has under 150,000 distinct CDR3 sequences; 20% to 25% are singletons. Axillary draining lymph nodes of breast cancer patients supplied the node samples. The sample consisted of axillary lymph node tissue. The receptors were sampled from a female donor with breast cancer. Some clones in this sample may be carry-over from other donors' samples.

This clonotype was found a few times. The chain employs TRBV5-1 and TRBJ1-1; D perhaps matches TRBD1 (6 bases). This CDR3 has 15 residues. Per the germline V gene, CDR1 is SGHRS and CDR2 is YFSETQ. Trimming removed 3 bases from V and 0 bases from J, with 12 bases in between. CDR3 loop: CASSWDTTMNTEAFF. Here the CDR3 DNA reads TGCGCCAGCAGCTGGGACACCACAATGAACACTGAAGCTTTCTTT.

A few counts support this clonotype. V usage is TRBV5-4 and J usage is TRBJ2-7, with 9 nucleotides matching TRBD2. CDR3 length equals 14 residues. The germline CDR1 and CDR2 sequences are SGHNT and YYREEE (reference sequence). The ends lost 4 bases at V and 4 bases at J; junction bases unmatched: 6. CDR3 sequence reads: CASSLRGLAYEQYF. CDR3 in DNA: TGTGCCAGCAGCCTTCGGGGACTAGCATACGAGCAGTACTTC.

This clonotype appeared many times. The chain joins TRBV20-1 to TRBJ2-7; 13 nucleotides match TRBD2. Germline V gene data show CDR1 as DFQATT and CDR2 as SNEGSKA (reference sequence). CDR3 length: 15 amino acids. V lost 5 bases, J lost 5 bases, and 9 bases stayed unmatched. The CDR3 DNA is TGCAGTGCTGATTGGACTAGCGGGAGCCCCAACGAGCAGTACTTC. It is translated as CSADWTSGSPNEQYF.

In its sample, this clonotype was seen many times. This chain uses TRBV7-2 with TRBJ1-2, with a tentative D call TRBD1 (6 bases). Germline loops: CDR1 SGHTA, CDR2 FQGNSA. The CDR3 totals 14 residues. V shed 2 bases and J shed 4 bases, with 11 bases lying between them. CDR3 residues: CASSLNRDLYGYTF. In DNA form, the CDR3 reads TGTGCCAGCAGCTTAAACAGGGACCTCTATGGCTACACCTTC. Complete variable domain (other parts from reference TRBV7-2 and TRBJ1-2): GAGVSQSPSNKVTEKGKDVELRCDPISGHTALYWYRQSLGQGLEFLIYFQGNSAPDKSGLPSDRFSAERTGGSVSTLTIQRTQQEDSAVYLCASSLNRDLYGYTFGSGTRLTVV.

This clonotype was recorded at least ten times. This chain uses TRBV5-1 with TRBJ2-1; D gene unclear. The germline V gene encodes CDR1 SGHRS and CDR2 YFSETQ. The CDR3 sequence is 18 residues long. Trimming removed 0 bases at V and 0 bases at J, with 16 bases between. CDR3 protein: CASSLAFPGSSSYNEQFF. CDR3 bases: TGCGCCAGCAGCTTGGCCTTTCCTGGCTCGAGCTCCTACAATGAGCAGTTCTTC.

This clonotype showed up many times. The chain recombines TRBV5-5 with TRBJ2-1, with 10 bases fitting TRBD2. Germline V lookup: CDR1 SGHKS, CDR2 YYEKEE (reference sequence). This CDR3 has 16 amino acids. V shed 2 bases, J shed 5 bases, and the junction held 7 bases outside the gene matches. CDR3 loop: CASSLFWLAGDNEQFF. The CDR3 DNA reads as TGTGCCAGCAGCTTATTCTGGCTAGCGGGAGACAATGAGCAGTTCTTC. Together with reference TRBV5-5 and TRBJ2-1, the CDR3 gives the full variable domain: DAGVTQSPTHLIKTRGQQVTLRCSPISGHKSVSWYQQVLGQGPQFIFQYYEKEERGRGNFPDRFSARQFPNYSSELNVNALLLGDSALYLCASSLFWLAGDNEQFFGPGTRLTVL.

This clonotype was seen repeatedly, ten times or more. The rearrangement uses TRBV15 and TRBJ2-3; the match to TRBD2 covers 7 bases. V lost 1 base and J lost 0; bases outside the gene matches: 4. This CDR3 has 16 amino acids. CDR1 and CDR2 (germline): LNHNV, YYDKDF (reference sequence). In DNA form, the CDR3 reads TGTGCCACCAGCAGAGGACTAGCCAGGAGCACAGATACGCAGTATTTT. Translated, it gives CATSRGLARSTDTQYF. Variable domain in full (rest from reference TRBV15 and TRBJ2-3): DAMVIQNPRYQVTQFGKPVTLSCSQTLNHNVMYWYQQKSSQAPKLLFHYYDKDFNNEADTPDNFQSRRPNTSFCFLDIRSPGLGDTAMYLCATSRGLARSTDTQYFGPGTRLTVL.

This clonotype was observed many times. The chain joins TRBV5-1 to TRBJ2-3; 7 bases agree with TRBD1. The V gene's germline CDR1 is SGHRS and CDR2 YFSETQ. This CDR3 is built from 17 residues. V lost 0 bases to trimming and J lost 0 bases; unmatched junction nucleotides: 7. In DNA, the CDR3 is TGCGCCAGCAGCTTGGGGGACAGAGAAGCTAGCACAGATACGCAGTATTTT. Its translation: CASSLGDREASTDTQYF.

Regarding this clonotype: A much larger clonotype is one base distant, so this may be a read error. This chain links TRBV27 with TRBJ2-7; perhaps TRBD2 as D (5 bases). This CDR3 has 15 residues. Looked up from germline, CDR1 is MNHEY and CDR2 is SMNVEV (reference sequence). CDR3 nucleotides: TGTGCCAGCAAATGGGGAGCAGCGGAAAACTACGAGCTGTACTTC. Translated: CASKWGAAENYELYF.

This clonotype has at least ten counts. The chain has TRBV12-5 and TRBJ2-1; D possibly corresponds to TRBD2 (5 bases). Trimming removed 6 bases from V and 0 bases from J, with 12 bases in between. The CDR3 is made up of 15 amino acids. Germline CDR1 reads LGHNT; CDR2 reads FRNRAP. CDR3 region: CASGPGGSSYNEQFF. As DNA, the CDR3 is TGTGCTAGTGGCCCTGGAGGATCCTCCTACAATGAGCAGTTCTTC.

This clonotype showed up just a few times. A read error may be the cause here, since a much bigger clone is one base away. The CDR3 nucleotides are TGTGCCAGCAGCTCAATGGGCAGCGGTATACCCACGTATGGAAACACCATATATTTT. Protein sequence: CASSSMGSGIPTYGNTIYF. The V and J genes are TRBV7-2 and TRBJ1-3; D not certain. Trimming pared 4 bases from V and 3 bases from J, leaving 25 bases between. Germline lookup yields CDR1 SGHTA and CDR2 FQGNSA. This CDR3 contains 19 residues.

V and J are TRBV18 and TRBJ2-1, with D unresolved. The V end was cut by 2 bases, the J end by 2 bases, with 13 bases between. The germline gives CDR1 KGHSH, CDR2 LQKENI. The CDR3 spans 16 residues. CDR3 sequence: CASSPRPPDAYNEQFF. The CDR3 DNA reads as TGTGCCAGCTCACCAAGGCCCCCGGACGCCTACAATGAGCAGTTCTTC.

This clonotype has a count of ten or more. The V gene is TRBV12-3 or TRBV12-4, the J gene TRBJ1-4; no firm D call. This CDR3 comprises 13 residues. V was cut by 2 bases and J by 7 bases, with 8 bases left in between. The CDR3, as DNA: TGTGCCAGCAGTTTATTGGCGGGTGAAAAACTGTTTTTT. Residues: CASSLLAGEKLFF.

On this clonotype itself: A much larger clone is a single base away; this may be a read error. V gene TRBV9 combines with J gene TRBJ1-4; D gene ambiguous. Germline assignment: CDR1 SGDLS and CDR2 YYNGEE. The CDR3 runs 13 residues. Trimming left V 3 bases short and J 5 bases short, with 8 bases between. The CDR3, as DNA: TGTGCCAGCAGCGAGGCAGAGAATGAAAAACTGTTTTTT. Translating gives CASSEAENEKLFF.

On this clonotype itself: Just one base apart from a much larger clone, this may be a read error. This chain connects TRBV20-1 to TRBJ2-3, with 16 bases fitting TRBD2. Per the germline V gene, CDR1 is DFQATT and CDR2 is SNEGSKA (reference sequence). The CDR3 covers 19 residues. The CDR3 loop is CSARGRTGTSGRAGDTQCF. CDR3 DNA sequence: TGCAGTGCTAGAGGTCGGACGGGGACTAGCGGGAGGGCCGGAGATACGCAGTGTTTT.

This clonotype has at least ten counts. In DNA form, the CDR3 reads TGTGCCATCAGTGAGGGGGAGATCGGTACAGATACGCAGTATTTT. Translating gives CAISEGEIGTDTQYF. The chain has TRBV10-3 and TRBJ2-3; the D gene is possibly TRBD2 (5 bases). The CDR3 spans 15 residues. Germline V lookup: CDR1 ENHRY, CDR2 SYGVKD. Trimming removed 2 bases from V and 3 bases from J, with 12 bases in between.

Remarks on this clonotype: This may come from a read error, since a much larger clone is one base off. The chain couples TRBV20-1 to TRBJ1-2; D call uncertain. Germline CDR1 DFQATT, CDR2 SNEGSKA (reference sequence). This CDR3 has 14 residues. The V end was cut by 3 bases, the J end by 7 bases, with 18 bases between. The CDR3, as DNA: TGCAGTGCTAGGGCGCCAGCCCGAATCCTTGGCTACACCTTC. Translating gives CSARAPARILGYTF.

The gene calls are TRBV5-4 and TRBJ2-2; 11 bases match TRBD2. The CDR3 length is 15 residues. Germline V lookup: CDR1 SGHNT, CDR2 YYREEE (reference sequence). The J segment lost 6 bases and the V segment lost 3 bases, leaving 4 bases of the junction unmatched. CDR3 residues: CASSYSGRGAGELFF. The CDR3 bases are TGTGCCAGCAGCTATAGCGGGAGGGGGGCCGGGGAGCTGTTTTTT.

There are a few counts of this clonotype. The gene calls are TRBV5-1 and TRBJ2-2; 7 bases map to TRBD2. Germline V lookup: CDR1 SGHRS, CDR2 YFSETQ. The CDR3 is 16 amino acids. Trimming at V came to 3 bases and at J to 4 bases, leaving 9 bases not matched to a gene. The DNA of the CDR3 is TGCGCCAGCAGCTCCCGGGAGGCCCCCGGCACCGGGGAGCTGTTTTTT. Its protein is CASSSREAPGTGELFF.

This clonotype was recorded at least ten times. The chain links TRBV19 to TRBJ2-7; 8 bases align to TRBD1. With 3 bases clipped from V and 1 base from J, the junction kept 2 bases outside the gene matches. The CDR3 loop spans 14 amino acids. Germline CDR1 and CDR2: LNHDA and SQIVND (reference sequence). The CDR3 here is CASSIQGASYEQYF. CDR3 bases: TGTGCCAGTAGTATCCAGGGGGCTTCCTACGAGCAGTACTTC.

This clonotype was picked up a small number of times. The chain uses TRBV28 and TRBJ1-3; 9 bases agree with TRBD1. CDR3 size: 15 residues. Germline trimming cut 7 bases from V and 3 bases from J; bases unmatched to any gene: 7. Per the germline V gene, CDR1 is MDHEN and CDR2 is SYDVKM. The CDR3 reads CASTSWTGDGNTIYF. CDR3 DNA sequence: TGTGCCAGCACCTCATGGACAGGGGATGGAAACACCATATATTTT.

This clonotype came up many times. The CDR3: CASSRDRTYEQYF. The CDR3 DNA reads as TGTGCCAGCAGCCGGGACAGGACCTACGAGCAGTACTTC. The rearrangement uses TRBV3-1 and TRBJ2-7, with 8 bases lining up with TRBD1. CDR3 length: 13 amino acids. The V and J ends lost 4 bases and 2 bases, in that order; junction bases with no gene match: 1. Germline lookup yields CDR1 LGHDT and CDR2 YNNKEL (reference sequence).

This clonotype was observed at least ten times. The V and J genes are TRBV20-1 and TRBJ2-1; a possible D gene is TRBD2 (6 bases). The length of the CDR3 is 14 residues. Trimming left V 0 bases short and J 9 bases short, with 15 bases between. Germline CDR1 and CDR2: DFQATT and SNEGSKA (reference sequence). DNA of the CDR3: TGCAGTGCTAGAGACGGGAGTCGACCCTCTGAGCAGTTCTTC. Protein product: CSARDGSRPSEQFF.

This chain joins TRBV13 and TRBJ1-1; D gene unclear. This CDR3 contains 13 residues. V lost 0 bases and J 11 bases, leaving 13 bases between the germline ends. CDR1 PRHDT and CDR2 FYEKMQ come from the germline V gene (reference sequence). CDR3 loop: CASSLGGDPGAFF. The CDR3 DNA reads TGTGCCAGCAGCTTAGGAGGAGATCCCGGTGCTTTCTTT.

This clonotype appeared a few times. The V gene is TRBV28, the J gene TRBJ2-5, with TRBD2 as a possible D gene (5 bases). Germline V gene data show CDR1 as MDHEN and CDR2 as SYDVKM. CDR3 length: 15 residues. V gave up 2 bases and J gave up 6 bases, with 16 bases separating them. CDR3 sequence (DNA): TGTGCCAGCAGTTTAGGTGGGAGCGGTTTGAAGACCCAGTACTTC. Protein product: CASSLGGSGLKTQYF. Full variable domain (missing parts from reference TRBV28 and TRBJ2-5): DVKVTQSSRYLVKRTGEKVFLECVQDMDHENMFWYRQDPGLGLRLIYFSYDVKMKEKGDIPEGYSVSREKKERFSLILESASTNQTSMYLCASSLGGSGLKTQYFGPGTRLLVL.

Turning to this clonotype: This may be a read error, as it is one base from a much larger clone. The V gene is TRBV10-1, the J gene TRBJ2-1; D might be TRBD1 or TRBD2, each matching 6 bases. Germline CDR1 reads WNHNN; CDR2 reads SYGVQD (reference sequence). This CDR3 has 16 amino acids. For the CDR3, the DNA is TGCGCCAGCAGGGGGGGCGCTCCCAACTACTACGATGAGCAGTTCTTC. It is translated as CASRGGAPNYYDEQFF.

This clonotype came up many times. J is TRBJ2-1 and V is TRBV7-3, with D perhaps TRBD2 (7 bases). CDR1 is SGHTA and CDR2 is FQGTGA in the germline V gene. The CDR3 is made up of 16 amino acids. Between the trimmed V and J ends, which lost 5 bases and 0 bases, there was a span of 14 bases. The CDR3 DNA is TGTGCCAGCAGCAATAAGGGGGGGAGCTCCTACAATGAGCAGTTCTTC. This gives the protein CASSNKGGSSYNEQFF.

At least ten counts were recorded for this clonotype. The rearrangement joins TRBV7-9 to TRBJ2-3; either TRBD1 or TRBD2 may fit D (6 bases each). Trimming stripped 5 bases from V and 3 bases from J, with 18 bases between. Germline V gene lookup returns CDR1 SEHNR and CDR2 FQNEAQ (reference sequence). This CDR3 spans 16 amino acids. The chain's CDR3 is CASSPGQGTSTDTQYF. CDR3 in DNA: TGTGCCAGCAGCCCTGGCCAGGGGACTTCTACAGATACGCAGTATTTT.

The sample holds many counts of this clonotype. V usage is TRBV6-1 and J usage is TRBJ2-1; unclear D gene. CDR1 and CDR2 from the germline V gene are MNHNS and SASEGT. The V end was cut by 4 bases, the J end by 7 bases, with 14 bases between. The CDR3 is 14 amino acids. CDR3: CASSAYLQANEQFF. The CDR3 DNA reads as TGTGCCAGCAGTGCCTATCTTCAGGCTAATGAGCAGTTCTTC.

Worth noting for this clonotype: This sequence may be a read error, since a much larger clone differs from it by one base. In this CDR3 the conserved last residue, phenylalanine or tryptophan, is missing, so a read error is likely. The chain links TRBV30 to TRBJ2-2; the D is unclear. The CDR3 extends over 16 amino acids. Germline CDR1 GTSNPN, CDR2 SVGIG (reference sequence). Trimming stripped 2 bases from V and 1 base from J, with 14 bases between. The CDR3 protein is CAWSPLQRRNTGELFL. The CDR3 bases are TGTGCCTGGAGTCCCCTCCAGCGAAGGAACACCGGGGAGCTGTTTTTG.